The 3 T cell receptor beta chains given below trace back to one sample, sequenced in a study of T-cell reconstitution after alpha-beta-depleted transplantation in children. As it was prepared, the TCRbeta library received unique molecular identifiers. TCRdb analysed the PCR reads with MiXCR anew, one entry per CDR3 protein. The top ten clones hold about 1.1% of a sample with hundreds of thousands of distinct CDR3 sequences, around a sixth of them seen once. This specimen consisted of PBMCs from the stem cell graft donor, obtained from the stem cell graft. The receptors come from a human donor who donated a stem cell graft to a child with acute myeloid leukemia.

The chain has TRBV7-3 and TRBJ2-2; 7 nucleotides align to TRBD1. CDR3 size: 17 residues. V lost 5 bases and J lost 0; bases outside the gene matches: 9. Looked up from germline, CDR1 is SGHTA and CDR2 is FQGTGA. The chain's CDR3 is CASSLSGQAANTGELFF. The DNA for the CDR3 is TGTGCCAGCAGCCTCTCCGGACAGGCCGCGAACACCGGGGAGCTGTTTTTT.

V gene TRBV6-2 or TRBV6-3 combines with J gene TRBJ2-1; D gene ambiguous. CDR3 length equals 15 residues. Trimming removed 1 base at V and 5 bases at J, with 12 bases between. CDR1 and CDR2 from the germline V gene are MNHEY and SVGEGT. The CDR3 nucleotides read TGTGCCAGCAGTTACTGGTTCTCGAACGACAATGAGCAGTTCTTC. Its translation is CASSYWFSNDNEQFF.

This clonotype appeared many times. This sequence joins TRBV20-1 and TRBJ2-7; D is unresolved. In germline, CDR1 is DFQATT, CDR2 SNEGSKA (reference sequence). The V end was cut by 2 bases, the J end by 1 base, with 6 bases between. This CDR3 spans 12 amino acids. The CDR3 bases are TGCAGTGCTAGAAAGGTATCCTACGAGCAGTACTTC. This sequence encodes CSARKVSYEQYF.